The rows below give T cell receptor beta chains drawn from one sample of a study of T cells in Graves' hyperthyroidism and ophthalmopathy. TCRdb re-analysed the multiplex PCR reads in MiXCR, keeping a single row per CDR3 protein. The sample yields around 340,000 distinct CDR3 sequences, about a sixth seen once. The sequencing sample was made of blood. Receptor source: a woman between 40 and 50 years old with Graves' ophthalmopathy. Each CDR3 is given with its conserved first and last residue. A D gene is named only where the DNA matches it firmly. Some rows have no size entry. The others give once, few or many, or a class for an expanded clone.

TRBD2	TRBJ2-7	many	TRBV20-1	TGCAGTGCCCGGGACGGGAGGAGGAGCTCCTACGAGCAGTACTTC	CSARDGRRSSYEQYF
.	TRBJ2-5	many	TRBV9	TGTGCCAGCAGCGTAGGAGGCAGAAGAGAGACCCAGTACTTC	CASSVGGRRETQYF
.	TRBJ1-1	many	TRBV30	TGTGCCTGGAGTAGGGCAAACACTGAAGCTTTCTTT	CAWSRANTEAFF
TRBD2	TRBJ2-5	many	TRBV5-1	TGCGCCAGCAGCCACCGCCCGAGGGCGGGAGGAACCCATGAGACCCAGTACTTC	CASSHRPRAGGTHETQYF
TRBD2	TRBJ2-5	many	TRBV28	TGTGCCAGCACTGGACTAGCGACATCTCCAGATCAAGAGACCCAGTACTTC	CASTGLATSPDQETQYF
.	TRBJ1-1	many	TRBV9	TGTGCCAGCAGCGTTACCGGGGTCACTGAAGCTTTCTTT	CASSVTGVTEAFF
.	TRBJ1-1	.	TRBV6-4	TGTGCCAGCAGTGAAAACCAACACAACACTGAAGCTTTCTTT	CASSENQHNTEAFF
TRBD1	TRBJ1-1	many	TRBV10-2	TGCGCCAGCAGTACCTTGGACAGGAAGAACACTGAAGCTTTCTTT	CASSTLDRKNTEAFF
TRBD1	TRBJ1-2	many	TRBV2	TGTGCCAGCAGTGAGGGAGGGACAGCCCTATATGGCTACACCTTC	CASSEGGTALYGYTF
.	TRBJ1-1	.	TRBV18	TGTGCCAGCTCACCAGGGGCCGGGGCTGAAGCTTTCTTT	CASSPGAGAEAFF
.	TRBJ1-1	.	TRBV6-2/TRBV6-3	TGTGCCAACAGTGAGGACGGGTCGGCTTGCTTT	CANSEDGSACF
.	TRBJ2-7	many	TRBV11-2	TGTGCCAGCAGCCTCCGGACTCCCAACGAGCAGTACTTC	CASSLRTPNEQYF
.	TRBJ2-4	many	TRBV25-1	TGTGCCAGCAGTGAATATAGAGAGCCTGCGGCCAAAAACATTCAGTACTTC	CASSEYREPAAKNIQYF
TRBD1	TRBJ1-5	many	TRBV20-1	TGCAGTGCTAGAGGTTCCCGGGACAGGGTAGAATATAGCAATCAGCCCCAGCATTTT	CSARGSRDRVEYSNQPQHF
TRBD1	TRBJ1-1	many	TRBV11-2	TGTGCCAGCAGCTTCTCTCTCAGGGGGCGGACTGAAGCTTTCTTT	CASSFSLRGRTEAFF
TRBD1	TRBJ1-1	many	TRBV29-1	TGCTCGACGGGACAGATGAACACTGAAGCTTTCTTT	CSTGQMNTEAFF
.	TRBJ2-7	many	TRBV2	TGTGCCAGCAAACAGGAGTCCTACGAGCAGTACTTC	CASKQESYEQYF
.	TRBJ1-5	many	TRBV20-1	TGCAGTGCAGGGACACATAATCAGCCCCAGCATTTT	CSAGTHNQPQHF
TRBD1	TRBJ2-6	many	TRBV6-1	TGTGCCAGCAGCTCCACAGGGGTCGGTGGGGCCAACGTCCTGACTTTC	CASSSTGVGGANVLTF
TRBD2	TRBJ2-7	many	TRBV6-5	TGTGCCAGCAGGCGGACTAGCGGGCCATCCTACGAGCAGTACTTC	CASRRTSGPSYEQYF
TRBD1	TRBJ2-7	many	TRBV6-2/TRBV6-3	TGTGCCAGCAGTTACGCACCAGGGGGAACGGGCGAGCAGTACTTC	CASSYAPGGTGEQYF
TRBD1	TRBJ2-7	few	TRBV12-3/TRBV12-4	TGTGCCAGCGGAGACAGACAGGGCACCTACGAGCAGTACTTC	CASGDRQGTYEQYF
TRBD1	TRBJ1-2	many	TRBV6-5	TGTGCCAGCAGTAGGGGGGGACAGGGCGGTGGCTACACCTTC	CASSRGGQGGGYTF
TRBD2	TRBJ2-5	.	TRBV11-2	TGTGCCAGCAGCCCGAGACCGGGACTAGCGGCCAAAGAGACCCAGTACTTC	CASSPRPGLAAKETQYF
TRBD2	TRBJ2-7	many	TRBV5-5	TGTGCCAGCAGCCCTGGGGGACTAGCGGCCTACGAGCAGTACTTC	CASSPGGLAAYEQYF
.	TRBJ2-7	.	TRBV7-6	TGTGCCAGCAGCTTCAACCCGAACGAGGAGCAGTACTTC	CASSFNPNEEQYF
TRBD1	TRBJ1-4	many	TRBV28	TGTGCCAGCAGCCCTACAGGGGATGTCGAAAAACTGTTTTTT	CASSPTGDVEKLFF
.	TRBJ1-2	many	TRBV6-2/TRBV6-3	TGTGCCAGCAGCCCCGGGACCGCACGCTCTAACTATGGCTACACCTTC	CASSPGTARSNYGYTF
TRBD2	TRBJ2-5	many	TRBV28	TGTGCCAGCAGTTTACGCCCGGGACTAGCGGGGGCCCCGCTTAGGATAGCCCAGTACTTC	CASSLRPGLAGAPLRIAQYF
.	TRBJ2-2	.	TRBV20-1	TGCAGTGCTAACCGGGAAAACACCGGGGAGCTGTTTTTT	CSANRENTGELFF
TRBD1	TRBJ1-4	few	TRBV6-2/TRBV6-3	TGTGCCAGCAGTTCCCGGGACAGTGGGACTTCTCGTGAAAAACTGTTTTTT	CASSSRDSGTSREKLFF
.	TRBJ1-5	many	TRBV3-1	TGTGCCAGCAGCCAAGTCCCCGGGGGCAATCAGCCCCAGCATTTT	CASSQVPGGNQPQHF
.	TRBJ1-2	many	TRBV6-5	TGTGCCAGCAGTTACTCGTTAACGGAACACTATGGCTACACCTTC	CASSYSLTEHYGYTF
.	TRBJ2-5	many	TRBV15	TGTGCCACCGAGCTTGGGGAGCGTACTTCTGGAGAGACCCAGTACTTC	CATELGERTSGETQYF
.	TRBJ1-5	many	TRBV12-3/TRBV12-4	TGTGCCAGCAGTGGACCGCTGGTAGATCCCCAGCATTTT	CASSGPLVDPQHF
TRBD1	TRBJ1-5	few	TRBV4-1	TGCGCCAGCAGCCTGGCCGACAGGGGAGATCAGCCCCAGCATTTT	CASSLADRGDQPQHF
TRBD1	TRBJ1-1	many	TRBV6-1	TGTGCCAGCAGAAAGATGACAGGGTTCACTGAAGCTTTCTTT	CASRKMTGFTEAFF
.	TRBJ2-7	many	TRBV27	TGTGCCAGCAGCCACCGGGGAGGCTACGAGCAGTACTTC	CASSHRGGYEQYF
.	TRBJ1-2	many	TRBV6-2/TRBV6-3	TGTGCCACCAGCCGGCCGATCTCTAGTGGCTACACCTTC	CATSRPISSGYTF
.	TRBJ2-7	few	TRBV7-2	TGTGCCAGCAGCTTAGTTGGGTTACCCTACGAGCAGTACTTC	CASSLVGLPYEQYF
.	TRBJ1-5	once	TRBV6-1	TGTGCCAGCAGAGAAGTGGGTCAGCCCCAGCATTTT	CASREVGQPQHF
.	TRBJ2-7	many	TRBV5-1	TGCGCCAGCAGCTGGCCCCGAGGTTCGACTGGTCGCTTCTACGAGCAGTACTTC	CASSWPRGSTGRFYEQYF
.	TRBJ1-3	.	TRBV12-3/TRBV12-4	TGTACCAGCAGTTTTGGAAACACCATATATTTT	CTSSFGNTIYF
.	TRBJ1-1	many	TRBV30	TGTGCCTGGAGCAGTAAGGGTTTGGCGAATTTT	CAWSSKGLANF
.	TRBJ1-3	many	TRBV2	TGTGCCAGCAGTCCTCCTGACAGGCTGACTGGAAACACCATATATTTT	CASSPPDRLTGNTIYF
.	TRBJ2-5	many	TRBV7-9	TGTGCCAGCAGCCCTCAACGGCCTTGGGGCCCCCAAGAGACCCAGTACTTC	CASSPQRPWGPQETQYF
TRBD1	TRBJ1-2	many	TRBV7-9	TGTGCCAGCAGCTTAGGCCAGGGGGCGCATGGCTACACCTTC	CASSLGQGAHGYTF